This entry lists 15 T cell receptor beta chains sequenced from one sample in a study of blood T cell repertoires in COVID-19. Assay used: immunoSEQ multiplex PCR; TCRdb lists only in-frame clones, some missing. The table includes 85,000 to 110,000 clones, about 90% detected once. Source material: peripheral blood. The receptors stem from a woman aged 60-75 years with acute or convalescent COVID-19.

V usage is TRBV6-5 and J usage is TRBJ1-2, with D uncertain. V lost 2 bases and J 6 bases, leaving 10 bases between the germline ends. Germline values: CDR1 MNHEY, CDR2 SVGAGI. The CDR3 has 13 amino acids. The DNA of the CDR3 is TGTGCCAGCAGTTACGTGAGTTCGGATGGCTACACCTTC. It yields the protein CASSYVSSDGYTF.

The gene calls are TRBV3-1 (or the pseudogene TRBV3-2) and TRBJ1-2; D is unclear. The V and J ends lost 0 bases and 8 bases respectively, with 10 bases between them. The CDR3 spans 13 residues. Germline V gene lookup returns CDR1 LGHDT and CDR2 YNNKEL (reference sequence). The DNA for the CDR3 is TGTGCCAGCAGCCAAGAAGGAGTTTACGGCTACACCTTC. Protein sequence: CASSQEGVYGYTF.

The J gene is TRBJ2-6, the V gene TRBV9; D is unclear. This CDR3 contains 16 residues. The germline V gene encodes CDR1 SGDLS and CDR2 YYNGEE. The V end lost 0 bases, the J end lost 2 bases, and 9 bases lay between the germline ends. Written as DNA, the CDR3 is TGTGCCAGCAGCGTAGCTGGCCAGGCTGGGGCCAACGTCCTGACTTTC. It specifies CASSVAGQAGANVLTF.

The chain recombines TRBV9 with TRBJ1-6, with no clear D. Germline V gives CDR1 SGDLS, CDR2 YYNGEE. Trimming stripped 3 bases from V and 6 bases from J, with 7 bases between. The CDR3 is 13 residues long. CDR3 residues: CASSGQVNSPLHF. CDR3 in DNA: TGTGCCAGCAGCGGCCAGGTTAATTCACCCCTCCACTTT.

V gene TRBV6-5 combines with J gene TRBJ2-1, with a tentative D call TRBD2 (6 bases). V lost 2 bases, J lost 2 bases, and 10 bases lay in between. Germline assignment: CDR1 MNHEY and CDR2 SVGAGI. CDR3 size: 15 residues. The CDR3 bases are TGTGCCAGCAGTTACCCCGGGAGTGCCTACAATGAGCAGTTCTTC. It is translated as CASSYPGSAYNEQFF.

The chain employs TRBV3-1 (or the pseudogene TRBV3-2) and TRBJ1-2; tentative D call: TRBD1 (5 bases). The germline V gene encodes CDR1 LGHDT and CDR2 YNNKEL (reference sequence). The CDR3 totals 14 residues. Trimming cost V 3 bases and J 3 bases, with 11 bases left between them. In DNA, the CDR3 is TGTGCCAGCAGCCACGAAGACAGCTACTATGGCTACACCTTC. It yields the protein CASSHEDSYYGYTF.

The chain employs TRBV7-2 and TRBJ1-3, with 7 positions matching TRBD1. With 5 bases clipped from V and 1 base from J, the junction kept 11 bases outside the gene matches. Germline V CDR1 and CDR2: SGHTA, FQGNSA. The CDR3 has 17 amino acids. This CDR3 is CASSPPPRGISGNTIYF. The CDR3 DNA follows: TGTGCCAGCAGCCCACCCCCCAGGGGGATTTCTGGAAACACCATATATTTT.

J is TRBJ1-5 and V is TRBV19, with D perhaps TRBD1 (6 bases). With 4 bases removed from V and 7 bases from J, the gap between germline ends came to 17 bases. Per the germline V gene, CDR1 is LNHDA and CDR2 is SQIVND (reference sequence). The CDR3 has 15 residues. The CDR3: CASSNPPDSGQPQHF. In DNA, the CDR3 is TGTGCCAGTAGTAACCCCCCGGACAGCGGACAGCCCCAGCATTTT.

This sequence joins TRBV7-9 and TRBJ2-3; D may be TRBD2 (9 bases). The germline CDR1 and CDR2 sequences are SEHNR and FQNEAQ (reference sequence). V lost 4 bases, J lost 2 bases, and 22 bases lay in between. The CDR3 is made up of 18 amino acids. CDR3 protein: CASSSRGLAGTLTDTQYF. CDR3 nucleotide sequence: TGTGCCAGCAGCTCCAGGGGGCTAGCGGGAACCCTCACAGATACGCAGTATTTT.

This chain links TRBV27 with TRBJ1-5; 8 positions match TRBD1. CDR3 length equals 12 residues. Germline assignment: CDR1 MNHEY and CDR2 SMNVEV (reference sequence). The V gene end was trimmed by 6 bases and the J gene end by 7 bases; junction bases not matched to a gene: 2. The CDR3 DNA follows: TGTGCCAGCAGACAGGGGGACCAGCCCCAGCATTTT. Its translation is CASRQGDQPQHF.

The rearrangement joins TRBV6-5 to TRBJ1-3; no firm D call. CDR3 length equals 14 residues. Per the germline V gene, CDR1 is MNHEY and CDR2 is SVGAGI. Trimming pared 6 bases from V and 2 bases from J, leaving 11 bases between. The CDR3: CASRFRGPGNTIYF. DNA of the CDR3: TGTGCCAGCAGATTCCGGGGTCCTGGAAACACCATATATTTT.

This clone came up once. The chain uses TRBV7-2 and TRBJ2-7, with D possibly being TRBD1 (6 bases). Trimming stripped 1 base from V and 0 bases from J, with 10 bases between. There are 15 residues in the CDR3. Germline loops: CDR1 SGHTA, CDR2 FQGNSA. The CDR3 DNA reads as TGTGCCAGCAGCTTAGGTGGGACAAACTCCTACGAGCAGTACTTC. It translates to CASSLGGTNSYEQYF.

The CDR3 region has the DNA TGTGCCAGCAGCTTAGAGCCGGGACAGCACTATGGCTACACCTTC. It encodes CASSLEPGQHYGYTF. The genes are TRBV7-6 and TRBJ1-2; 7 nucleotides agree with TRBD1. The CDR3 consists of 15 residues. V shed 1 base, J shed 3 bases, and the junction held 5 bases outside the gene matches. Per the germline V gene, CDR1 is SGHVS and CDR2 is FNYEAQ. Using reference TRBV7-6 and TRBJ1-2 for the parts outside the CDR3, the full variable domain is GAGVSQSPRYKVTKRGQDVALRCDPISGHVSLYWYRQALGQGPEFLTYFNYEAQQDKSGLPNDRFSAERPEGSISTLTIQRTEQRDSAMYRCASSLEPGQHYGYTFGSGTRLTVV.

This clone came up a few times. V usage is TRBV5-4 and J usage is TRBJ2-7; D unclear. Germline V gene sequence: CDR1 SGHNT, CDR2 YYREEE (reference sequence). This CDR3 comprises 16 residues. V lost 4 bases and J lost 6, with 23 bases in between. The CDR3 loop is CASSLRGDHTPLEQYF. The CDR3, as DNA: TGTGCCAGCAGCCTTAGAGGCGACCACACGCCTCTCGAGCAGTACTTC.

The CDR3 sequence is CASRQTQGSYNEQFF. The CDR3 coding sequence is TGTGCCAGCAGACAGACACAGGGTTCCTACAATGAGCAGTTCTTC. This rearrangement joins TRBV6-5 to TRBJ2-1, with D possibly matching TRBD1 (6 bases). Germline V gene data show CDR1 as MNHEY and CDR2 as SVGAGI. The V end lost 6 bases, the J end lost 1 base, and 13 bases lay between the germline ends. The CDR3 extends over 15 amino acids.